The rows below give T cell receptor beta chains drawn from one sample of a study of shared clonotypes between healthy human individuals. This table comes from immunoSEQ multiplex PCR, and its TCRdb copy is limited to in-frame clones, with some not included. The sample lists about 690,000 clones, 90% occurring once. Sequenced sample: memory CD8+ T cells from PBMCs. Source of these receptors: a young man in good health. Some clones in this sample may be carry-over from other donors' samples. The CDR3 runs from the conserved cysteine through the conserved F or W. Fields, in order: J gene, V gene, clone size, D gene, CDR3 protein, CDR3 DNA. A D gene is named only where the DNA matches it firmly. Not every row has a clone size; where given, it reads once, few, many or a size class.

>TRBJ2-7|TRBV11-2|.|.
CASSLGTDLYEQYF
TGTGCCAGCAGCTTAGGGACTGACTTGTACGAGCAGTACTTC
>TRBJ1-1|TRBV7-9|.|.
CASSFMGGQAVNTEAFF
TGTGCCAGCAGCTTCATGGGGGGCCAAGCTGTGAACACTGAAGCTTTCTTT
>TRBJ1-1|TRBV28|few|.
CASSLWGSEAFF
TGTGCCAGCAGTTTATGGGGCAGTGAAGCTTTCTTT
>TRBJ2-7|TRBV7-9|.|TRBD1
CASSSGQGVYEQYF
TGTGCCAGCAGCTCGGGACAGGGGGTCTACGAGCAGTACTTC
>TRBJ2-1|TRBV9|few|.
CASSAGGSPSYNEQFF
TGTGCCAGCAGCGCCGGGGGCAGCCCCTCCTACAATGAGCAGTTCTTC
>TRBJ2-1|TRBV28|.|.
CATKTPFSYNEQFF
TGTGCCACCAAGACACCCTTCTCCTACAATGAGCAGTTCTTC
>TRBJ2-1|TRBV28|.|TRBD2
CASMWVSGSVANEQFF
TGTGCCAGCATGTGGGTTAGCGGGAGCGTCGCCAATGAGCAGTTCTTC
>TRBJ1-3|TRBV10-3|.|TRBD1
CAINGGQGASGNTIYF
TGTGCCATCAATGGGGGGCAGGGGGCATCGGGAAACACCATATATTTT
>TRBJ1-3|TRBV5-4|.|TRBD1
CASSSRGGDTIYF
TGTGCCAGCAGCTCGCGAGGGGGCGACACCATATATTTT
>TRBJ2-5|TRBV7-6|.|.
CASSPIRQTQYF
TGTGCCAGCAGCCCTATACGGCAGACCCAGTACTTC
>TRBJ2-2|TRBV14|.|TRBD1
CASSLEGQGNTGELFF
TGTGCCAGCAGCCTAGAGGGACAGGGGAACACCGGGGAGCTGTTTTTT
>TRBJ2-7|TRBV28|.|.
CASSLSPKSSYEQYF
TGTGCCAGCAGTTTAAGCCCAAAAAGCTCCTACGAGCAGTACTTC
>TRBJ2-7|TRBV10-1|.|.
CASTPSRRSRYEQYF
TGCGCCAGCACCCCCTCCAGACGGAGCCGGTACGAGCAGTACTTC
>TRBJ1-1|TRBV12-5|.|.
CASGLGPRAEAFF
TGTGCTAGTGGTTTGGGCCCTAGGGCTGAAGCTTTCTTT